What follows is one T cell receptor (beta chain) and its context. What it binds is unknown. The germline gives CDR1 SGHVS, CDR2 FNYEAQ. Trimming took 0 bases from V and 2 from J, leaving 10 bases between them. This CDR3 contains 16 residues. PCR was performed using 60 Vbeta and 13 Jbeta primers. Assay used: immunoSEQ multiplex PCR; TCRdb lists only in-frame clones, some missing. Of around 140,000 clones in the sample, around 80% were seen once. The record originates from a study of cytomegalovirus exposure and HLA in healthy donors. General observations from the study: What TCR beta sequences reportedly achieved was accurate prediction of HLA-A and HLA-B alleles in most subjects.

The sequence came from a female donor in good health and CMV-seronegative. Sequenced sample: PBMCs. This sequence joins TRBV7-6 and TRBJ2-2; a weak D match, TRBD1 (6 bases). The CDR3: CASSLAPGHNTGELFF. CDR3 coding DNA: TGTGCCAGCAGCTTAGCACCGGGACACAACACCGGGGAGCTGTTTTTT.